The entry below describes one TCR beta chain. CDR1 and CDR2 from the germline V gene are SGHKS and YYEKEE (reference sequence). There are 14 residues in the CDR3. V shed 1 base and J shed 5 bases, with 12 bases lying between them. The sample comes from a study of identifying expanded T cells in peripheral blood. Profiling relied on immunoSEQ multiplex PCR, and the TCRdb table lists in-frame clones only, not all of them. The sample has 90,000 to 110,000 clones, about nine tenths seen once; the top ten hold 7% to 9%. The source of this sequence is a person between 18 and 69 years old in good health. Sequencing used blood. The genes are TRBV5-5 and TRBJ1-1; D possibly corresponds to TRBD1 (5 bases). The CDR3 coding sequence is TGTGCCAGCAGCTTGCCCCAGGGTAGAACTGAAGCTTTCTTT. Protein: CASSLPQGRTEAFF.